This T cell receptor (beta chain) was identified during a study of cytomegalovirus exposure and HLA in healthy donors. Looking at the study overall: As an earlier analysis found, about 179 million T cells yielded some 120 million unique TCR beta sequences. The study's findings and limits: Across donors, sequencing depth was assumed by presence/absence analyses to be roughly uniform.

About this clone itself: As yet, its antigen is unknown.

Primers included in the PCR were 60 Vbeta and 13 Jbeta primers. Sequenced by immunoSEQ multiplex PCR; TCRdb stores in-frame clones only, minus some. The sample records roughly 99,000 clones, 60% to 80% being singletons. Trimming cost V 5 bases and J 10 bases, with 9 bases left between them. The CDR3 is 12 amino acids. Per the germline V gene, CDR1 is LNHDA and CDR2 is SQIVND (reference sequence). Sequenced input: PBMCs. The origin of this receptor is a woman aged 40-49 years in good health and CMV-seronegative. V gene TRBV19 combines with J gene TRBJ2-6; D call uncertain. In DNA, the CDR3 is TGTGCCAGTAGTCCCCTGAGAAACGTCCTGACTTTC. Translated, it gives CASSPLRNVLTF.